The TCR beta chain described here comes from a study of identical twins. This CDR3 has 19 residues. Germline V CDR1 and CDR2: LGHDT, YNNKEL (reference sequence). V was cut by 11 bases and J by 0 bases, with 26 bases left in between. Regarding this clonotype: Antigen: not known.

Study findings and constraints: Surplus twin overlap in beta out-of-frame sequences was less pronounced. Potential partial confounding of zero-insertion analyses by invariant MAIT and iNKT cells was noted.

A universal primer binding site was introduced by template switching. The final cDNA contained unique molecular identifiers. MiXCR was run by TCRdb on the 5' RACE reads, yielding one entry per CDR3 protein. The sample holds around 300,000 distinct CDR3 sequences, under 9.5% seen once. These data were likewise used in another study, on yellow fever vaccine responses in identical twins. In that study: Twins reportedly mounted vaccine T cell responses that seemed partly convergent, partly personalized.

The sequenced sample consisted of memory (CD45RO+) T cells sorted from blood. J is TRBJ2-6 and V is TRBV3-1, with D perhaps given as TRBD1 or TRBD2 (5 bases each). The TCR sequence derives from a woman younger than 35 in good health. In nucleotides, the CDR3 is TGTGCCTGCTGCCCGGGACCAGGGTGGGGCGACTCTGGGGCCAACGTCCTGACTTTC. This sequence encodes CACCPGPGWGDSGANVLTF.